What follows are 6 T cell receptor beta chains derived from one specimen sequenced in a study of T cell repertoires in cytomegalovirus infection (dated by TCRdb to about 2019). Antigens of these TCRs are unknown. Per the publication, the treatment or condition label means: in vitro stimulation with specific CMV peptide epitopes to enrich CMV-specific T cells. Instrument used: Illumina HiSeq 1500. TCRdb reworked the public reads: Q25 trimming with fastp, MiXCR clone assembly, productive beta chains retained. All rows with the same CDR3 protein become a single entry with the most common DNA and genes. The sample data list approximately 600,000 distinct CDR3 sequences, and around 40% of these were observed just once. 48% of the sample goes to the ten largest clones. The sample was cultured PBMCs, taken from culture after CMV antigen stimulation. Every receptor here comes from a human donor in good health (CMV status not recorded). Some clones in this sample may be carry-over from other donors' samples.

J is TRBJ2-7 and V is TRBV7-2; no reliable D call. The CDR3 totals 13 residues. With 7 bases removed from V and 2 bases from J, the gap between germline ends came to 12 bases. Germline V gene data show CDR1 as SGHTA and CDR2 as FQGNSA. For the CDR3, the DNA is TGTGCCAGCACCCACCCCACAACCTACGAGCAGTACTTC. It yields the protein CASTHPTTYEQYF.

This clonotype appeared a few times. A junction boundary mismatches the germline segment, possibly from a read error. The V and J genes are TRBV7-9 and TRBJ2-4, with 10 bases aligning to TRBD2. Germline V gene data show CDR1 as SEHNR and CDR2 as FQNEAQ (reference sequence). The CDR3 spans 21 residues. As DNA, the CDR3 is TGTGCCAGCAGCGTAGCAGCTAGCGGGGGAGTCCGATTACGAGCCAAAAACATTCAGTACTTC. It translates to CASSVAASGGVRLRAKNIQYF.

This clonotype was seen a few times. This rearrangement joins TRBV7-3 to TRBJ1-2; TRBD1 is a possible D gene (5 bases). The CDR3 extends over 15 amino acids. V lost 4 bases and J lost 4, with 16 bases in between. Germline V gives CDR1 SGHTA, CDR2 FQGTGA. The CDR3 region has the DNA TGTGCCAGCAGCTCGTGGCAAGGGGAGGGCTATGGCTACACCTTC. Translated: CASSSWQGEGYGYTF.

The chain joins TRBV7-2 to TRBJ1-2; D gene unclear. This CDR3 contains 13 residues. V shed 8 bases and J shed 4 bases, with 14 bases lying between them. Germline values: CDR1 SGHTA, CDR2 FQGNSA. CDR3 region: CASRLAPSYGYTF. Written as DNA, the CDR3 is TGTGCCAGCCGATTGGCACCAAGCTATGGCTACACCTTC.

The CDR3 DNA reads TGTGCCAGCAGCTTACTGGCAGGGGGTAGTATCAATCAGCCCCAGCATTTT. It yields the protein CASSLLAGGSINQPQHF. The chain joins TRBV7-2 to TRBJ1-5; 7 nucleotides agree with TRBD1. This CDR3 is built from 17 residues. J was trimmed by 3 bases and V by 2 bases; bases with no gene match: 10. CDR1 SGHTA and CDR2 FQGNSA come from the germline V gene.

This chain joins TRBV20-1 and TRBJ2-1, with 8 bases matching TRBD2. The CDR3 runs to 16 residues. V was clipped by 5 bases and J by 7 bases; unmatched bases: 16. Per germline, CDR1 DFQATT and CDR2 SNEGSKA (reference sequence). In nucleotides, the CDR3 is TGCAGTGCTCCCTATGTGAGCGGGGGCCTTGCGAATGAGCAGTTCTTC. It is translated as CSAPYVSGGLANEQFF.